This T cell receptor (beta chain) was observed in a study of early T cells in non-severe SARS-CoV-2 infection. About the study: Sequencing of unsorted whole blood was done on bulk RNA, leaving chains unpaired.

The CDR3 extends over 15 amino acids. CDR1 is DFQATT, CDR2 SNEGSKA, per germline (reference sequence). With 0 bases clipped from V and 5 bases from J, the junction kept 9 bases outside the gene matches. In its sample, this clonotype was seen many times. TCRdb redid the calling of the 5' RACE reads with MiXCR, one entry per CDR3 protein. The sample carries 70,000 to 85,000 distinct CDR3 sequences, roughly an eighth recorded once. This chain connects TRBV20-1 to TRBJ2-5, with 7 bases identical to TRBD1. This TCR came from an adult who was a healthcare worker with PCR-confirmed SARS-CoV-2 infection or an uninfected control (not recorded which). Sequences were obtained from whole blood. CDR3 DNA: TGCAGTGCTAGAGATATGGCAGGGGGTCTGGAGACCCAGTACTTC. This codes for CSARDMAGGLETQYF.